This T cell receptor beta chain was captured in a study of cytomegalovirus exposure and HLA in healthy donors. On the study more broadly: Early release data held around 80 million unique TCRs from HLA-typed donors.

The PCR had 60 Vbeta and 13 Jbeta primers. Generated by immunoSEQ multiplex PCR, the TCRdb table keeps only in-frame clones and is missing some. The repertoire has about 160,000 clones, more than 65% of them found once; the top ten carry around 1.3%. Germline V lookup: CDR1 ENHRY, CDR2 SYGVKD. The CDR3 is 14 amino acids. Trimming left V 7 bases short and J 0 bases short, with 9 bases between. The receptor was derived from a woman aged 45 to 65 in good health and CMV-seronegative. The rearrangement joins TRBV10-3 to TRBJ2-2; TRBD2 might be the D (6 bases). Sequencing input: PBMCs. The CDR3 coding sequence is TGTGCCATCAAGGCGGGGCCGAACACCGGGGAGCTGTTTTTT. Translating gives CAIKAGPNTGELFF.